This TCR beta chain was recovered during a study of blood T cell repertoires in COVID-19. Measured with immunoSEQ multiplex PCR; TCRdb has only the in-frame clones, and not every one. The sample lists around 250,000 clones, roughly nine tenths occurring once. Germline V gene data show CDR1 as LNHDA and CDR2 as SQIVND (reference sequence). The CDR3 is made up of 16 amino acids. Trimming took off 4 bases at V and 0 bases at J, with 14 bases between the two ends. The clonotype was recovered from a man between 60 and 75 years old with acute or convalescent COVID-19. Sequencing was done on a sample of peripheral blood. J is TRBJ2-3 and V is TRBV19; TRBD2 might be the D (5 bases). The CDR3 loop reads CASSTGRSASTDTQYF. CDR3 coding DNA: TGTGCCAGTAGTACCGGACGTAGCGCTAGCACAGATACGCAGTATTTT.